Listed below are T cell receptor beta chains from one sample, sequenced in a study of shared clonotypes between healthy human individuals. Sequencing was performed with immunoSEQ multiplex PCR; in TCRdb, only in-frame clones are kept and a portion is missing. The repertoire holds 750,000 to 1,000,000 clones, 80% to 95% seen once, with less than 25% in the top ten. Input material: naive CD8+ T cells sorted from blood. These receptors originate from a young man in good health. The CDR3 runs from the conserved cysteine through the conserved F or W. A D gene is named only where the DNA matches it firmly. Only some rows state a clone size, as once, few, many or a class for expanded clones.

TRBJ2-7,.,TRBV30,.,TGTGCCTGGAGTGTTGGAGCGGGTCTTCCCTACGAGCAGTACTTC,CAWSVGAGLPYEQYF
TRBJ2-7,TRBD2,TRBV2,.,TGTGCCAGCAGTCTAAGCGGGAGGGGTCTGCTCGAGCAGTACTTC,CASSLSGRGLLEQYF
TRBJ1-1,TRBD1,TRBV6-1,.,TGTGCCAGCAGTCCTAGACAGGGTCTGAACACTGAAGCTTTCTTT,CASSPRQGLNTEAFF
TRBJ2-3,TRBD2,TRBV7-9,.,TGTGCCAGCAGCCCTAGCGGGTCTAGCACAGATACGCAGTATTTT,CASSPSGSSTDTQYF
TRBJ2-5,TRBD1,TRBV5-4,.,TGTGCCAGCAGCTTGGTTGGGACAGGGCCGAGACAAGAGACCCAGTACTTC,CASSLVGTGPRQETQYF
TRBJ2-7,.,TRBV7-9,once,TGTGCCAGCAGCTCCAGTCGAGCCTACGAGCAGTACTTC,CASSSSRAYEQYF
TRBJ2-3,.,TRBV27,.,TGTGCCACTATAAGCCATCGCACAGATACGCAGTATTTT,CATISHRTDTQYF
TRBJ2-5,TRBD2,TRBV27,.,TGTGCCAGCAGTTCAGGCGGGAGTATAATAGAGACCCAGTACTTC,CASSSGGSIIETQYF
TRBJ2-7,.,TRBV27,.,TGTGCCAGCAGTTTTAGGGACGGCTACGAGCAGTACTTC,CASSFRDGYEQYF
TRBJ1-2,.,TRBV5-1,once,TGCGCCAGCAGCCAGGGCCGGACAGAGAGGGATGGCTACACCTTC,CASSQGRTERDGYTF
TRBJ2-3,.,TRBV6-5,.,TGTGCCAGCAGTTTCGGCGGAGGGAGCACAGATACGCAGTATTTT,CASSFGGGSTDTQYF
TRBJ2-2,.,TRBV7-9,few,TGTGCCAGCAGCTTAGTTCTCGGCCCAAGCGGGGAGCTGTTTTTT,CASSLVLGPSGELFF
TRBJ2-3,TRBD2,TRBV11-2,.,TGTGCCAGCAGCCTCGGACTAGCGGGAGGGCCGGGGTTCACAGATACGCAGTATTTT,CASSLGLAGGPGFTDTQYF
TRBJ1-1,.,TRBV7-9,.,TGTGCCAGCAGCCAGCGGACAGCAATGAACACTGAAGCTTTCTTT,CASSQRTAMNTEAFF
TRBJ2-5,.,TRBV4-1,.,TGCGCCAGCAGCCAAGACAACGGGAGCCCCGACCAAGAGACCCAGTACTTC,CASSQDNGSPDQETQYF
TRBJ2-2,.,TRBV6-1,.,TGTGCCAGCAGTGAATGGAGACAGATGACCGGGGAGCTGTTTTTT,CASSEWRQMTGELFF
TRBJ2-5,.,TRBV23-1,once,TGCGCCAGCGGGGGGCTCGGAGAGACCCAGTACTTC,CASGGLGETQYF
TRBJ2-1,.,TRBV4-3,.,TGCGCCAGCAGCCAAGGACTTAGGGGAAATGAGCAGTTCTTC,CASSQGLRGNEQFF
TRBJ2-2,TRBD2,TRBV7-2,.,TGTGCCAGCAGCTTAGTGGCGGGAGGTTCCGCCGGGGAGCTGTTTTTT,CASSLVAGGSAGELFF
TRBJ1-4,TRBD1,TRBV13,.,TGTGCCAGCAGCTTCAGGGGGCCAGATGAAAAACTGTTTTTT,CASSFRGPDEKLFF
TRBJ1-1,.,TRBV19,once,TGTGCCAGTAGTATAGAAGGGCTCTTCACTGAAGCTTTCTTT,CASSIEGLFTEAFF
TRBJ2-5,TRBD1,TRBV7-9,once,TGTGCCAGCAGCGGAACGACAGGGAATGAAGAGACCCAGTACTTC,CASSGTTGNEETQYF
TRBJ1-5,.,TRBV7-9,.,TGTGCCAGCAGCCCTGGGCAGGGCAATCAGCCCCAGCATTTT,CASSPGQGNQPQHF
TRBJ2-1,TRBD1,TRBV28,.,TGTGCCAGCAGTTTAGTTACAGGGGGCAATGAGCAGTTCTTC,CASSLVTGGNEQFF
TRBJ1-1,.,TRBV4-1,.,TGCGCCAGCAGCCTCAGGAAAGGGTTCGCTGAAGCTTTCTTT,CASSLRKGFAEAFF
TRBJ2-5,TRBD1,TRBV7-9,.,TGTGCCAGCAGCGCCCGGGACAGGGTCGAGACCCAGTACTTC,CASSARDRVETQYF
TRBJ2-7,TRBD2,TRBV7-8,.,TGTGCCAGCAGCTCATTAAGTCTAGCGGGATGGGGCGAGCAGTACTTC,CASSSLSLAGWGEQYF
TRBJ2-7,.,TRBV5-6,.,TGTGCCAGCAGCACGGGGACCGTCTACGAGCAGTACTTC,CASSTGTVYEQYF
TRBJ2-7,.,TRBV10-1,.,TGCGCCAGCACCCCCGGCGAGCAGTACTTC,CASTPGEQYF
TRBJ2-2,.,TRBV6-5,.,TGTGCCAGCAGTTACGCAGAAACCGGGGAGCTGTTTTTT,CASSYAETGELFF
TRBJ1-3,TRBD1,TRBV2,many,TGTGCCAGCGGGTCCGGGACAGGCTTTGGAAACACCATATATTTT,CASGSGTGFGNTIYF
TRBJ2-1,.,TRBV27,.,TGTGCCAGCACTTCCGCTAGCCGGTTTTACAATGAGCAGTTCTTC,CASTSASRFYNEQFF
TRBJ2-7,.,TRBV14,.,TGTGCCAGCAGCCAAGAAAACAGGGACTACGAGCAGTACTTC,CASSQENRDYEQYF
TRBJ2-1,TRBD2,TRBV2,.,TGTGCCAGCAGTGATCTAGCGGGGACGGTCTCCTACAATGAGCAGTTCTTC,CASSDLAGTVSYNEQFF
TRBJ2-7,TRBD1,TRBV5-4,once,TGTGCCAGCAGCCGGGGACAGACTTCCTACGAGCAGTACTTC,CASSRGQTSYEQYF
TRBJ2-7,TRBD2,TRBV5-4,.,TGTGCCAGCAGCTTGGTCGGTAGCGGGAGTCTCTACTACGAGCAGTACTTC,CASSLVGSGSLYYEQYF
TRBJ2-1,TRBD2,TRBV7-9,.,TGTGCCAGCAGCTTTTTCCTCGAGTCCAGCGGGAGCATCTATGAGCAGTTCTTC,CASSFFLESSGSIYEQFF
TRBJ1-1,.,TRBV15,.,TGTGCCACCAGCAGAGTGGTGCGGGACACTGAAGCTTTCTTT,CATSRVVRDTEAFF
TRBJ2-3,TRBD1,TRBV9,.,TGTGCCAGCAGCCCGGGGACAGCAGATACGCAGTATTTT,CASSPGTADTQYF
TRBJ2-7,.,TRBV27,.,TGTGCCAGCAGTCCCCTCTCCCTTCGCGAGCAGTACTTC,CASSPLSLREQYF
TRBJ1-5,TRBD1,TRBV5-6,.,TGTGCCAGCAGCGCGACAGGGAATCAGCCCCAGCATTTT,CASSATGNQPQHF
TRBJ1-4,.,TRBV28,once,TGTGCCAGCAGTTTATACGTGGGGGTAACTAATGAAAAACTGTTTTTT,CASSLYVGVTNEKLFF
TRBJ2-6,.,TRBV4-1,.,TGCGCCAGCAGTATCACGGGTCACCGACCGGCTGGGGCCAACGTCCTGACTTTC,CASSITGHRPAGANVLTF
TRBJ2-7,.,TRBV6-4,.,TGTGCCAGCAGTGAAGAGGTGGGGTACGAGCAGTACTTC,CASSEEVGYEQYF
TRBJ2-3,.,TRBV28,.,TGTGCCAGCAGCCCTTTTACAGATACGCAGTATTTT,CASSPFTDTQYF
TRBJ2-2,.,TRBV11-3,.,TGTGCCAGCAGCTTACCAGGGAGCACCGGGGAGCTGTTTTTT,CASSLPGSTGELFF
TRBJ2-7,.,TRBV7-9,.,TGTGCCAGCAGCTCCTCGGGACACTCCTACGAGCAGTACTTC,CASSSSGHSYEQYF
TRBJ2-1,TRBD2,TRBV2,.,TGTGCCAGCAGTGACGGTCTAGCGGCGTACAATGAGCAGTTCTTC,CASSDGLAAYNEQFF
TRBJ2-7,.,TRBV14,.,TGTGCCAGCAGCTCATACGGCGCCTACGAGCAGTACTTC,CASSSYGAYEQYF
TRBJ2-1,.,TRBV10-3,.,TGTGCCATCAGGAATTCGGACGGAAGTAGAGATGAGCAGTTCTTC,CAIRNSDGSRDEQFF
TRBJ2-1,.,TRBV28,.,TGTGCCAGCAGTCTAGGGCTCAGCTCCCACAATGAGCAGTTCTTC,CASSLGLSSHNEQFF
TRBJ2-7,.,TRBV7-6,.,TGTGCCAGCAGCACGGACGGCTACGAGCAGTACTTC,CASSTDGYEQYF
TRBJ2-7,TRBD1,TRBV7-9,.,TGTGCCAGCAGCTTAGTTTCTTGGGGGACAGGGGCCGACGAGCAGTACTTC,CASSLVSWGTGADEQYF
TRBJ1-3,.,TRBV11-3,.,TGTGCCAGCAGCTTAGGACCCTCTGGAAACACCATATATTTT,CASSLGPSGNTIYF
TRBJ2-1,TRBD2,TRBV2,.,TGTGCCAGCAGTGAAATACTAGCGGGAGAGAATGAGCAGTTCTTC,CASSEILAGENEQFF